These 17 T cell receptor beta chains originate from one sample sequenced in a study of neurological immune-mediated disorders. From the 5' RACE reads, TCRdb called clonotypes with MiXCR, one entry per CDR3 protein. The sample lists about 70,000 distinct CDR3 sequences, 4.8% occurring once. The sequenced sample was PBMCs. These receptors were collected from a woman aged 70 to 79 with multiple sclerosis.

This clonotype was counted ten times or more. The V and J genes are TRBV7-2 and TRBJ2-5; the D gene is possibly TRBD2 (5 bases). This CDR3 has 13 amino acids. Germline CDR1 is SGHTA and CDR2 is FQGNSA. Trimming took 6 bases from V and 1 from J, leaving 9 bases between them. CDR3 in DNA: TGTGCCAGCAGACGGGGAGTCCAAGAGACCCAGTACTTC. Protein: CASRRGVQETQYF.

There are many counts of this clonotype. CDR3 region: CSASPGVNYGYTF. The CDR3 bases are TGCAGTGCTAGTCCAGGCGTTAACTATGGCTACACCTTC. The J gene is TRBJ1-2, the V gene TRBV20-1, with D unclear. This CDR3 is 13 amino acids long. CDR1 is DFQATT, CDR2 SNEGSKA, per germline (reference sequence). V was clipped by 3 bases and J by 1 base, with 9 bases between them.

By share of the sample, this clonotype is medium-sized. This rearrangement joins TRBV29-1 to TRBJ2-1; TRBD2 aligns across 8 bases. J gave up 2 bases and V 1 base, and 10 bases lay outside the gene matches. CDR1 is SQVTM, CDR2 ANQGSEA, per germline. The CDR3 sequence is 17 residues long. CDR3 bases: TGCAGCGTTGAAGGCCATAGGGCGGGAGGAGCCTACAATGAGCAGTTCTTC. Translating it yields CSVEGHRAGGAYNEQFF.

The chain uses TRBV7-2 and TRBJ2-7, with D uncertain. V was shortened by 5 bases and J by 2 bases, with 16 bases between the two germline ends. Germline lookup yields CDR1 SGHTA and CDR2 FQGNSA. This CDR3 is 15 amino acids long. The CDR3 DNA reads as TGTGCCAGCAGCCCCGCGCAGGTTCTAACCTACGAGCAGTACTTC. Its protein is CASSPAQVLTYEQYF. Drawing the rest from reference TRBV7-2 and TRBJ2-7, the complete variable domain is GAGVSQSPSNKVTEKGKDVELRCDPISGHTALYWYRQSLGQGLEFLIYFQGNSAPDKSGLPSDRFSAERTGGSVSTLTIQRTQQEDSAVYLCASSPAQVLTYEQYFGPGTRLTVT.

In its sample, this clonotype was seen a few times. This may be a read error, as it is one base from a much larger clone. This sequence joins TRBV27 and TRBJ2-2; possibly TRBD2 for D (5 bases). The germline V gene has CDR1 MNHEY and CDR2 SMNVEV (reference sequence). This CDR3 contains 15 residues. Written as DNA, the CDR3 is TGTGCCAGCAGCCGAAGGTGGGGTGTCGCCGGGGAGATGTTTTTT. This codes for CASSRRWGVAGEMFF.

This clonotype was counted a few times. The chain employs TRBV12-3 or TRBV12-4 and TRBJ1-5; no firm D call. The CDR3 sequence is 12 residues long. V gave up 2 bases and J gave up 6 bases, with 5 bases separating them. This CDR3 is CASSLSPQPQHF. DNA for the CDR3: TGTGCCAGCAGTTTAAGTCCTCAGCCCCAGCATTTT.

This clonotype was seen a handful of times. The chain is built from TRBV7-2 and TRBJ2-3; D possibly corresponds to TRBD2 (5 bases). The CDR3 consists of 12 residues. Germline CDR1 reads SGHTA; CDR2 reads FQGNSA. Trimming took 5 bases from V and 2 from J, leaving 5 bases between them. The CDR3 DNA reads as TGTGCCAGCAGCGACTACACAGATACGCAGTATTTT. Encoded protein: CASSDYTDTQYF.

The chain carries TRBV10-3 and TRBJ1-4, with unresolved D. Germline V gene lookup returns CDR1 ENHRY and CDR2 SYGVKD. V gave up 6 bases and J gave up 2 bases, with 10 bases separating them. CDR3 length: 14 amino acids. This chain's CDR3 is CAIRADVTNEKLFF. CDR3 in DNA: TGTGCCATCAGGGCGGACGTTACTAATGAAAAACTGTTTTTT.

This clonotype was observed at least ten times. The CDR3 nucleotides are TGTGCCAGCAGAGCCGGGACTAGCGGGATCGAAGAGCAGTACTTC. Translating gives CASRAGTSGIEEQYF. V and J are TRBV6-6 and TRBJ2-7, with 13 positions matching TRBD2. CDR1 MNHNY and CDR2 SVGAGI come from the germline V gene (reference sequence). V trimming: 6 bases; J trimming: 7 bases; junction bases outside the gene matches: 9. The CDR3 length is 15 residues.

This clonotype was recorded at least ten times. The gene calls are TRBV9 and TRBJ2-2; tentatively, D is TRBD1 (5 bases). CDR1 and CDR2 (germline): SGDLS, YYNGEE. V lost 0 bases to trimming and J lost 7 bases, with 10 bases between them. This CDR3 contains 14 residues. This CDR3 is CASSVAQADGELFF. Written as DNA, the CDR3 is TGTGCCAGCAGCGTAGCACAGGCAGACGGGGAGCTGTTTTTT.

The rearrangement links TRBV30 to TRBJ2-2; a possible D gene is TRBD1 (6 bases). Trimming removed 0 bases at V and 6 bases at J, with 14 bases between. The CDR3 has 15 amino acids. Germline V gives CDR1 GTSNPN, CDR2 SVGIG (reference sequence). CDR3 amino acids: CAWSVSRTVPGELFF. The DNA of the CDR3 is TGTGCCTGGAGTGTAAGTCGGACAGTTCCCGGGGAGCTGTTTTTT.

A remark on this clonotype: One end of the junction does not line up with germline, which may come from a read error. The rearrangement uses TRBV7-2 and TRBJ1-2, with D possibly TRBD1 on 6 matching bases. The length of the CDR3 is 16 residues. In germline, CDR1 is SGHTA, CDR2 FQGNSA. This CDR3 reads CASSLGAPREANGYTF. The CDR3 bases are TGTGCCAGCAGCTTGGGGGCGCCGCGAGAGGCGAATGGCTATACCTTC.

This clonotype was found many times. This chain uses TRBV18 with TRBJ1-5; unclear D gene. Looked up from germline, CDR1 is KGHSH and CDR2 is LQKENI. V was shortened by 0 bases and J by 2 bases, with 11 bases between the two germline ends. The CDR3 sequence is 16 residues long. The CDR3 sequence: CASSPPGLLGNQPQHF. The DNA of the CDR3 is TGTGCCAGCTCACCACCCGGGCTATTGGGCAATCAGCCCCAGCATTTT.

This clonotype showed up many times. This chain uses TRBV5-1 with TRBJ2-5, with TRBD1 matching 9 bases. The CDR3 contains 15 residues. Germline CDR1 and CDR2: SGHRS and YFSETQ. V lost 3 bases to trimming and J lost 5 bases; unmatched junction nucleotides: 8. CDR3 sequence (DNA): TGCGCCAGCAGCTCGACGGGACAGGGTGTGGAGACCCAGTACTTC. Encoded protein: CASSSTGQGVETQYF.

As concerns this clonotype: A read error may produce the germline difference seen at one junction end. V is TRBV2 and J is TRBJ1-5; no reliable D call. The CDR3 is 13 amino acids. Per germline, CDR1 SNHLY and CDR2 FYNNEI. The CDR3 is CASSEKGYQHQHF. The CDR3 region has the DNA TGTGCCAGCAGTGAGAAGGGATATCAGCACCAGCATTTT.

This clonotype was seen at least ten times. This chain uses TRBV5-6 with TRBJ2-5; 7 nucleotides match TRBD1. Trimming took 9 bases from V and 4 from J; bases not matched to a gene: 9. CDR1 SGHDT and CDR2 YYEEEE come from the germline V gene. The CDR3 has 13 amino acids. CDR3 sequence: CATDRAGRETQYF. The CDR3 nucleotides read TGTGCCACCGACAGGGCTGGACGAGAGACCCAGTACTTC.

This clonotype was detected many times. The V call is TRBV12-3 or TRBV12-4, the J call TRBJ2-7; D is undetermined. The V end was cut by 1 base, the J end by 4 bases, with 8 bases between. The CDR3 spans 13 residues. CDR3 sequence: CASSLGQFYEQYF. For the CDR3, the DNA is TGTGCCAGCAGTTTAGGGCAGTTTTACGAGCAGTACTTC.